This T cell receptor beta chain comes out of a study of CD8 T cells in Susac syndrome. For this clonotype: Its antigen is still unknown.

RNA was extracted with the RNeasy kit, and a quantity of roughly 0.45 to 1 ug was reverse transcribed using random hexamers. The immunoSEQ assay covered 54 Vbeta and 13 Jbeta segments for CDR3. Each CDR3 protein gets one entry after TCRdb re-called the immunoSEQ multiplex PCR reads with MiXCR. The sample yields about 300,000 distinct CDR3 sequences, 90% to 95% seen once. Whole-study results and caveats: The study conceded that relatively few individuals underwent its TCR sequencing and HLA analysis.

Sequencing of TCR beta was undertaken in CD8+ and CD4+ T cells derived from blood. Negative isolation was applied to CD8+ and CD4+ T cells, and FACS enrichment was applied to TEMRA cells. Germline CDR1 and CDR2: LNHDA and SQIVND (reference sequence). V was cut by 4 bases and J by 2 bases, with 11 bases left in between. The CDR3 loop spans 14 amino acids. The chain links TRBV19 to TRBJ1-1; no firm D call. This TCR was sampled from a human donor with multiple sclerosis. The sequencing sample was made of CD4+ T cells from PBMCs. The CDR3 protein is CASSRPEGNTEAFF. The CDR3 bases are TGTGCCAGTAGTAGGCCGGAAGGCAACACTGAAGCTTTCTTT. Full variable domain (rest looked up from reference TRBV19 and TRBJ1-1): DGGITQSPKYLFRKEGQNVTLSCEQNLNHDAMYWYRQDPGQGLRLIYYSQIVNDFQKGDIAEGYSVSREKKESFPLTVTSAQKNPTAFYLCASSRPEGNTEAFFGQGTRLTVV.